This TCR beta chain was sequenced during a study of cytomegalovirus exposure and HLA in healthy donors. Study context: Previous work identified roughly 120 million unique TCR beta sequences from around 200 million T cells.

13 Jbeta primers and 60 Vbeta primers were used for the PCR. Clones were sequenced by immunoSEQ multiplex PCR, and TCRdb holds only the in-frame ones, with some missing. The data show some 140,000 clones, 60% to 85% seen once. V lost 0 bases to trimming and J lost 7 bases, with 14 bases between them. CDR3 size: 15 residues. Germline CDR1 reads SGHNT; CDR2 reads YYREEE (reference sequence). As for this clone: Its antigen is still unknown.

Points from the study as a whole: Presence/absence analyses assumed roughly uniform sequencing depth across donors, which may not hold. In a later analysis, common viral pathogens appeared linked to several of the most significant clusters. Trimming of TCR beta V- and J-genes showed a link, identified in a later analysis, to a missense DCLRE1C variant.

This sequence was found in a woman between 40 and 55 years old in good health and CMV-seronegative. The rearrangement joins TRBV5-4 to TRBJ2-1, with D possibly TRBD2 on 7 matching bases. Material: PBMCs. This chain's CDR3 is CASSLGGGAGNEQFF. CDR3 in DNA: TGTGCCAGCAGCTTGGGAGGGGGGGCCGGAAATGAGCAGTTCTTC.